Sequencing of this TCR beta chain was carried out in a study of shared clonotypes between healthy human individuals. Overall study context: A couple of women and a few men aged 18 to 49 made up the donors.

Original processing notes: Because ImmunoSEQ provided only junction sequences with no quality scores, the filtering differed. The assay was immunoSEQ multiplex PCR, and TCRdb's table has in-frame clones only and misses some. The V and J calls and the clone size are those of that table, but D and trimming were determined from the DNA. Here the sample spans roughly 500,000 clones, 79% being singletons. The TCR was taken from a woman in her thirties or forties in good health. Some clones in this sample may be carry-over from other donors' samples. Sequencing was carried out using PBMCs.

This chain's CDR3 is CASSYRDRGQETQYF. CDR3 nucleotides: TGTGCCAGTAGTTACCGGGACAGGGGCCAAGAGACCCAGTACTTC. The genes are TRBV19 and TRBJ2-5, with 10 bases matching TRBD1. There are 15 residues in the CDR3. Germline trimming cut 5 bases from V and 1 base from J; bases unmatched to any gene: 4. CDR1 and CDR2 (germline): LNHDA, SQIVND (reference sequence).